A single sample is the source of the 30 T cell receptor beta chains below, sequenced in a study of T cell responses to AZD1222 COVID-19 vaccine. Data came from immunoSEQ multiplex PCR; TCRdb stores just in-frame clones and leaves some out. The table shows around 100,000 clones, with about 89% occurring only once. The material was peripheral blood, obtained 28 days after the second dose of the MenACWY control vaccine. Receptor source: an adult who received the MenACWY meningococcal vaccine as a control.

This sequence joins TRBV3-1 (or the pseudogene TRBV3-2) and TRBJ2-7; maybe TRBD2 (6 bases). Trimming left V 5 bases short and J 5 bases short, with 10 bases between. The CDR3 length is 12 residues. Germline CDR1 is LGHDT and CDR2 is YNNKEL (reference sequence). CDR3 loop: CASSSRRDEQYF. The CDR3 region has the DNA TGTGCCAGCAGCTCTAGGAGGGACGAGCAGTACTTC.

The chain couples TRBV28 to TRBJ1-3, with D unresolved. CDR3 length equals 15 residues. V shed 5 bases and J shed 8 bases, with 19 bases lying between them. Germline CDR1 and CDR2: MDHEN and SYDVKM. Here the CDR3 reads CASSKTAPRQDTIYF. The CDR3 DNA sequence: TGTGCCAGCAGTAAAACAGCGCCCCGGCAAGACACCATATATTTT.

This clone was detected only once. The V and J genes are TRBV6-1 and TRBJ2-2, with 7 bases fitting TRBD1. Looked up from germline, CDR1 is MNHNS and CDR2 is SASEGT. The CDR3 runs 16 residues. V lost 1 base, J lost 6 bases, and 8 bases stayed unmatched. The CDR3 loop reads CASSEVATGSPGELFF. The CDR3 region has the DNA TGTGCCAGCAGTGAAGTCGCGACAGGGAGCCCCGGGGAGCTGTTTTTT.

The chain links TRBV4-1 to TRBJ1-3, with TRBD1 as a possible D gene (5 bases). V was trimmed by 4 bases and J by 0 bases, leaving 10 bases between them. Germline CDR1 reads MGHRA; CDR2 reads YSYEKL. The CDR3 is 15 amino acids. For the CDR3, the DNA is TGCGCCAGCAGCCCCTGGGGCCTCTCTGGAAACACCATATATTTT. Protein product: CASSPWGLSGNTIYF.

V gene TRBV6-6 combines with J gene TRBJ1-2; D remains ambiguous. CDR1 and CDR2 from the germline V gene are MNHNY and SVGAGI (reference sequence). CDR3 length equals 11 residues. Trimming took off 2 bases at V and 8 bases at J, with 6 bases between the two ends. The CDR3: CASSYPRGYTF. CDR3 DNA: TGTGCCAGCAGTTACCCGAGGGGCTACACCTTC.

V is TRBV24-1 and J is TRBJ2-3, with D possibly being TRBD2 (5 bases). Between the trimmed V and J ends, which lost 4 bases and 0 bases, there was a span of 13 bases. The CDR3 contains 16 residues. The germline V gene encodes CDR1 KGHDR and CDR2 SFDVKD. As DNA, the CDR3 is TGTGCCACCAGTGACCCGAGAGGGTCGAGCACAGATACGCAGTATTTT. Protein sequence: CATSDPRGSSTDTQYF.

The rearrangement uses TRBV14 and TRBJ1-2; D ambiguous. The CDR3 has 12 residues. Germline V CDR1 and CDR2: SGHDN, FVKESK. V lost 5 bases and J 1 base, leaving 5 bases between the germline ends. This CDR3 is CASSENNYGYTF. CDR3 nucleotide sequence: TGTGCCAGCAGCGAGAATAACTATGGCTACACCTTC.

The V and J genes are TRBV19 and TRBJ2-3, with TRBD1 matching over 11 bases. Germline V gene lookup returns CDR1 LNHDA and CDR2 SQIVND (reference sequence). V lost 6 bases and J lost 3; bases outside the gene matches: 11. The CDR3 loop spans 17 amino acids. CDR3 protein: CASSGQGATHSTDTQYF. Written as DNA, the CDR3 is TGTGCCAGTAGCGGACAGGGGGCGACACATAGTACAGATACGCAGTATTTT.

The chain carries TRBV5-1 and TRBJ2-1, with 8 bases identical to TRBD1. CDR1 and CDR2 (germline): SGHRS, YFSETQ. V lost 4 bases, J lost 8 bases, and 5 bases stayed unmatched. CDR3 length: 13 residues. CDR3 sequence (DNA): TGCGCCAGCAGCCCCAGACAGGGGTATGAGCAGTTCTTC. This translates into CASSPRQGYEQFF.

The chain links TRBV28 to TRBJ2-7; 8 bases line up with TRBD2. The germline V gene encodes CDR1 MDHEN and CDR2 SYDVKM. The ends lost 2 bases at V and 6 bases at J; junction bases unmatched: 9. There are 15 residues in the CDR3. In nucleotides, the CDR3 is TGTGCCAGCAGTTTAGGAGCGGGGGCCGGAGGCGAGCAGTACTTC. Translating gives CASSLGAGAGGEQYF.

The chain uses TRBV28 and TRBJ1-2; 8 nucleotides match TRBD1. Unmatched junction bases numbered 13, after V lost 5 bases and J lost 2 bases. The germline V gene encodes CDR1 MDHEN and CDR2 SYDVKM. The CDR3 is made up of 17 amino acids. The CDR3 coding sequence is TGTGCCAGCAGTACCGCAAGGACAGGGAACCGGAACTATGGCTACACCTTC. Encoded protein: CASSTARTGNRNYGYTF.

This clone has just one count. This sequence joins TRBV5-4 and TRBJ2-1; 7 bases match TRBD1. Germline CDR1 SGHNT, CDR2 YYREEE (reference sequence). V lost 4 bases to trimming and J lost 5 bases; unmatched junction nucleotides: 3. This CDR3 is 13 amino acids long. CDR3 DNA sequence: TGTGCCAGCAGCCTCGGACAGGACAATGAGCAGTTCTTC. Residues: CASSLGQDNEQFF.

The chain links TRBV10-3 to TRBJ1-1; the match to TRBD1 covers 10 bases. The V gene's germline CDR1 is ENHRY and CDR2 SYGVKD. CDR3 length equals 15 residues. Trimming removed 6 bases from V and 0 bases from J; junction bases left unmatched: 4. The CDR3 sequence: CAIRGTGALNTEAFF. DNA of the CDR3: TGTGCCATCAGGGGGACAGGGGCTCTGAACACTGAAGCTTTCTTT.

The gene calls are TRBV9 and TRBJ2-7, with D perhaps being TRBD1 or TRBD2 (5 bases each). V was trimmed by 0 bases and J by 2 bases, leaving 9 bases between them. Germline CDR1 is SGDLS and CDR2 is YYNGEE. The CDR3 runs 14 residues. CDR3 DNA sequence: TGTGCCAGCAGCGTAGGGGACGGCACCTACGAGCAGTACTTC. It is translated as CASSVGDGTYEQYF.

This clone was seen a single time. This chain uses TRBV12-5 with TRBJ1-1, with TRBD1 matching 7 bases. This CDR3 contains 14 residues. Unmatched junction bases numbered 4, after V lost 5 bases and J lost 1 base. The germline CDR1 and CDR2 sequences are LGHNT and FRNRAP. In DNA, the CDR3 is TGTGCTAGTGGTACGGGACAGAAGAACACTGAAGCTTTCTTT. It translates to CASGTGQKNTEAFF.

The rearrangement links TRBV7-3 to TRBJ2-2; D unresolved. The germline V gene encodes CDR1 SGHTA and CDR2 FQGTGA. Trimming left V 2 bases short and J 0 bases short, with 4 bases between. CDR3 length: 14 amino acids. CDR3: CASSLVANTGELFF. CDR3 DNA sequence: TGTGCCAGCAGCTTAGTAGCGAACACCGGGGAGCTGTTTTTT. Complete variable domain (other parts from reference TRBV7-3 and TRBJ2-2): GAGVSQTPSNKVTEKGKYVELRCDPISGHTALYWYRQSLGQGPEFLIYFQGTGAADDSGLPNDRFFAVRPEGSVSTLKIQRTERGDSAVYLCASSLVANTGELFFGEGSRLTVL.

V gene TRBV19 combines with J gene TRBJ1-1, with 11 bases aligning to TRBD1. Germline lookup yields CDR1 LNHDA and CDR2 SQIVND (reference sequence). This CDR3 contains 15 residues. The trim removed 4 bases at V and 5 bases at J, leaving 6 bases unmatched. The CDR3 protein is CASSNRDRGSTEAFF. CDR3 DNA: TGTGCCAGTAGTAACCGGGACAGGGGGAGTACTGAAGCTTTCTTT. Full variable domain (outside the CDR3, taken from reference TRBV19 and TRBJ1-1): DGGITQSPKYLFRKEGQNVTLSCEQNLNHDAMYWYRQDPGQGLRLIYYSQIVNDFQKGDIAEGYSVSREKKESFPLTVTSAQKNPTAFYLCASSNRDRGSTEAFFGQGTRLTVV.

This rearrangement joins TRBV4-3 to TRBJ2-1; the match to TRBD2 covers 14 bases. With V trimmed by 0 bases and J by 13 bases, 8 bases remained unmatched. The CDR3 runs to 16 residues. In germline, CDR1 is LGHNA, CDR2 YSLEER. The CDR3 sequence is CASSQDRTSGGHPQFF. Here the CDR3 DNA reads TGCGCCAGCAGCCAAGATAGGACTAGCGGGGGGCACCCCCAGTTCTTC.

The CDR3 DNA reads TGTGCCAGCAGTCCGCCACCGGGACTAGCGGGGGGTATTAACAATGAGCAGTTCTTC. It specifies CASSPPPGLAGGINNEQFF. The rearrangement uses TRBV6-2 or TRBV6-3 and TRBJ2-1, with 15 nucleotides matching TRBD2. Per the germline V gene, CDR1 is MNHEY and CDR2 is SVGEGT. The V gene end was trimmed by 5 bases and the J gene end by 5 bases; junction bases not matched to a gene: 13. The CDR3 covers 19 residues.

The chain employs TRBV5-5 and TRBJ1-2, with a possible D match to TRBD1 (5 bases). The CDR3 has 13 residues. Germline CDR1 SGHKS, CDR2 YYEKEE (reference sequence). The V gene lost 0 bases and the J gene lost 4 bases, with 7 bases spanning the gap. The CDR3 loop is CASSLDGTYGYTF. The CDR3 bases are TGTGCCAGCAGCTTGGATGGGACCTATGGCTACACCTTC.

This clone showed up just a few times. This CDR3 reads CASSAGPFYEQYF. The CDR3, as DNA: TGTGCCAGCAGTGCGGGGCCCTTCTACGAGCAGTACTTC. This chain joins TRBV27 and TRBJ2-7, with a possible D match to TRBD2 (6 bases). This CDR3 spans 13 amino acids. The germline V gene has CDR1 MNHEY and CDR2 SMNVEV (reference sequence). V lost 5 bases, J lost 3 bases, and 11 bases lay in between.

The chain couples TRBV5-4 to TRBJ1-1; unclear D gene. The CDR3 is made up of 15 amino acids. Germline CDR1 and CDR2: SGHNT and YYREEE (reference sequence). With 0 bases removed from V and 10 bases from J, the gap between germline ends came to 19 bases. CDR3 sequence reads: CASSLDVGTQGGAFF. The CDR3 DNA reads TGTGCCAGCAGCTTGGACGTGGGAACTCAAGGAGGAGCTTTCTTT.

The chain is built from TRBV6-4 and TRBJ2-1; D may be TRBD1 or TRBD2 (6 bases each). The ends were cut back, 6 bases at V and 1 base at J, with 13 bases in the middle. There are 15 residues in the CDR3. Per the germline V gene, CDR1 is MRHNA and CDR2 is SNTAGT. The CDR3 DNA follows: TGTGCCAGCAGGTACAGGGAGGAGTCCTACAATGAGCAGTTCTTC. Encoded protein: CASRYREESYNEQFF.

The V call is TRBV4-3, the J call TRBJ2-7; TRBD1 agrees at 8 bases. V was pared by 5 bases and J by 1 base, with 1 base of the junction left unmatched. The CDR3 length is 13 residues. From germline, CDR1 is LGHNA and CDR2 YSLEER. The CDR3 spells CASSWDRSYEQYF. In nucleotides, the CDR3 is TGCGCCAGCAGCTGGGACAGGTCCTACGAGCAGTACTTC.

The chain has TRBV6-6 and TRBJ2-7; D is undetermined. The germline V gene encodes CDR1 MNHNY and CDR2 SVGAGI (reference sequence). The CDR3 sequence is 12 residues long. The V and J ends lost 6 bases and 4 bases respectively, with 10 bases between them. CDR3 loop: CASSPPGYEQYF. The CDR3 nucleotides read TGTGCCAGCAGCCCCCCAGGTTACGAGCAGTACTTC.

The chain combines TRBV4-2 with TRBJ2-5; TRBD2 aligns across 8 bases. Trimming at V came to 6 bases and at J to 5 bases, leaving 8 bases not matched to a gene. The CDR3 has 14 amino acids. The V gene's germline CDR1 is LGHNA and CDR2 YNFKEQ. This chain's CDR3 is CASRTGGEEETQYF. In DNA, the CDR3 is TGTGCCAGCAGGACGGGGGGGGAGGAGGAGACCCAGTACTTC.

The CDR3 loop reads CASSLAGLENSPLHF. The CDR3 nucleotides read TGTGCCAGCAGCTTGGCAGGGTTGGAAAATTCACCCCTCCACTTT. This chain connects TRBV7-9 to TRBJ1-6; D might be TRBD1 (5 bases). This CDR3 spans 15 amino acids. Between the trimmed V and J ends, which lost 3 bases and 7 bases, there was a span of 13 bases. Germline-derived CDR1 and CDR2 are SEHNR and FQNEAQ (reference sequence).

This clone has a handful of counts. J is TRBJ1-2 and V is TRBV4-2; 8 bases line up with TRBD1. The CDR3 contains 15 residues. The trim removed 8 bases at V and 4 bases at J, leaving 12 bases unmatched. The germline V gene has CDR1 LGHNA and CDR2 YNFKEQ. The CDR3 nucleotides are TGTGCCAGCGGTTCGGCCAGGGGGCAAATCTATGGCTACACCTTC. It codes for CASGSARGQIYGYTF.

This clone has more than one count but fewer than ten. The chain uses TRBV24-1 and TRBJ2-2; 11 bases are shared with TRBD1. This CDR3 has 17 amino acids. Germline loops: CDR1 KGHDR, CDR2 SFDVKD. V lost 4 bases, J lost 1 base, and 4 bases stayed unmatched. CDR3: CATSDPGTGGNTGELFF. DNA for the CDR3: TGTGCCACCAGTGACCCCGGGACAGGGGGGAACACCGGGGAGCTGTTTTTT.

V and J are TRBV19 and TRBJ1-5, with D perhaps matching TRBD1 (5 bases). CDR3 length: 14 amino acids. V lost 5 bases and J lost 4, with 12 bases in between. Germline-derived CDR1 and CDR2 are LNHDA and SQIVND (reference sequence). Written as DNA, the CDR3 is TGTGCCAGTAGTGTGGGTCGGGGGAATCAGCCCCAGCATTTT. Residues: CASSVGRGNQPQHF.